This T cell receptor (beta chain) appears in the sequencing data of a study of blood T cell repertoires in COVID-19. Turning to the study itself: From T cells, B-cell-depleted T cells, or PBMCs came the material, which was cDNA or gDNA.

Living in 24 US areas, the participants were between roughly 18 and 95 years of age. Cohorts were based on clinical histories the participants reported. With 0 bases clipped from V and 3 bases from J, the junction kept 3 bases outside the gene matches. Germline lookup yields CDR1 SGDLS and CDR2 YYNGEE. The CDR3 runs to 15 residues. Original data processing: Using reference gene primer amplification, nucleated cell counts were estimated. Only in-frame clones appear in the TCRdb table, and some are missing; sequencing was by immunoSEQ multiplex PCR. Clonal size and the V and J genes are those of that table, whereas D and trimming came from the DNA. The sample yields around 230,000 clones, about 91% seen once.

This clonotype was sampled from a man younger than 35 with acute COVID-19. Specimen: PBMCs or T cells enriched from blood (not recorded which). The V gene is TRBV9, the J gene TRBJ2-3; 8 bases are a match to TRBD2. The CDR3 is CASSVAGRATDTQYF. The CDR3, as DNA: TGTGCCAGCAGCGTAGCCGGGAGGGCGACAGATACGCAGTATTTT.